Listed below are T cell receptor beta chains from one sample, sequenced in a study of cytomegalovirus exposure and HLA in healthy donors. Profiled with immunoSEQ multiplex PCR; TCRdb holds only in-frame clones, not every one. Of under 250,000 clones listed, about 78% are singletons. The source material was PBMCs. All receptors come from a male donor in good health and CMV-seronegative. The conserved cysteine and the conserved F or W are not part of the CDR3 here. The D gene is left open where the match is weak.

j_call: TRBJ2-5; cdr3_length: 15; v_call: TRBV5-1; d_call: TRBD2; cdr3_aa: ASSHRTSGRGGETQY
j_call: TRBJ2-2; cdr3_length: 12; v_call: TRBV28; d_call: TRBD1; cdr3_aa: ASSSPRTGSELF
j_call: TRBJ1-4; cdr3_length: 17; v_call: TRBV27; d_call: .; cdr3_aa: ASSLSSQIGLLLNEKLF
j_call: TRBJ2-5; cdr3_length: 12; v_call: TRBV21-1; d_call: .; cdr3_aa: ASSRDGDRGAQY
j_call: TRBJ2-4; cdr3_length: 13; v_call: TRBV13; d_call: .; cdr3_aa: ASSLEGVAKNIQY
j_call: TRBJ2-1; cdr3_length: 13; v_call: TRBV6-5; d_call: .; cdr3_aa: ASRLQTPSYNEQF
j_call: TRBJ1-5; cdr3_length: 11; v_call: TRBV27; d_call: TRBD1; cdr3_aa: ASSSYRGQPQH
j_call: TRBJ2-5; cdr3_length: 15; v_call: TRBV5-1; d_call: TRBD2; cdr3_aa: ASSPRLAGGPLETQY
j_call: TRBJ2-5; cdr3_length: 10; v_call: TRBV5-4; d_call: .; cdr3_aa: ASSFNQETQY
j_call: TRBJ2-5; cdr3_length: 16; v_call: TRBV7-6; d_call: TRBD2; cdr3_aa: ASSLAGVELAGLKTQY
j_call: TRBJ1-2; cdr3_length: 14; v_call: TRBV25-1; d_call: .; cdr3_aa: ASSEAGTGTNYGYT
j_call: TRBJ1-2; cdr3_length: 13; v_call: TRBV7-9; d_call: TRBD1; cdr3_aa: ASSLVQGARSGYT
j_call: TRBJ2-7; cdr3_length: 12; v_call: TRBV7-6; d_call: .; cdr3_aa: ASSLGPPDYEQY
j_call: TRBJ2-1; cdr3_length: 15; v_call: TRBV15; d_call: TRBD2; cdr3_aa: ATSSPVGTSGRDEQF
j_call: TRBJ1-3; cdr3_length: 12; v_call: TRBV5-4; d_call: TRBD1; cdr3_aa: ASSSPGQGNTIY
j_call: TRBJ2-7; cdr3_length: 15; v_call: TRBV11-2; d_call: TRBD1; cdr3_aa: ASTLLPGTGASYEQY
j_call: TRBJ1-1; cdr3_length: 13; v_call: TRBV5-1; d_call: .; cdr3_aa: ASSSYTIQGTEAF
j_call: TRBJ2-1; cdr3_length: 17; v_call: TRBV12-2; d_call: .; cdr3_aa: ASRLMNLARERSYNEQF
j_call: TRBJ2-1; cdr3_length: 13; v_call: TRBV9; d_call: .; cdr3_aa: ASSPLMLSYNEQF
j_call: TRBJ2-7; cdr3_length: 12; v_call: TRBV15; d_call: .; cdr3_aa: ATSRDLTQGEQY
j_call: TRBJ2-5; cdr3_length: 11; v_call: TRBV27; d_call: .; cdr3_aa: ASSSQGFGTQY
j_call: TRBJ2-3; cdr3_length: 13; v_call: TRBV18; d_call: TRBD2; cdr3_aa: ASSPGLADTDTQY
j_call: TRBJ2-3; cdr3_length: 12; v_call: TRBV2; d_call: TRBD1; cdr3_aa: ASSPDRVGDTQY
j_call: TRBJ2-3; cdr3_length: 15; v_call: TRBV5-1; d_call: TRBD2; cdr3_aa: ASSLVTSGTPMNTQY
j_call: TRBJ2-1; cdr3_length: 15; v_call: TRBV5-4; d_call: TRBD2; cdr3_aa: ASSLLAGASFYNEQF
j_call: TRBJ1-5; cdr3_length: 11; v_call: TRBV27; d_call: .; cdr3_aa: ASSWAGSQPQH
j_call: TRBJ2-5; cdr3_length: 16; v_call: TRBV5-1; d_call: TRBD2; cdr3_aa: ASSTGLAGGKRQETQY
j_call: TRBJ2-4; cdr3_length: 14; v_call: TRBV5-1; d_call: TRBD1; cdr3_aa: ANPPGQGASKNIQY
j_call: TRBJ2-7; cdr3_length: 11; v_call: TRBV19; d_call: .; cdr3_aa: ASTHGGAYEQY
j_call: TRBJ1-1; cdr3_length: 14; v_call: TRBV12-5; d_call: TRBD1; cdr3_aa: ASGLGQGRGNTEAF
j_call: TRBJ1-3; cdr3_length: 12; v_call: TRBV10-2; d_call: TRBD1; cdr3_aa: ASSGQGGLNTIY
j_call: TRBJ2-7; cdr3_length: 9; v_call: TRBV29-1; d_call: TRBD1; cdr3_aa: SVRRGPEQY
j_call: TRBJ2-2; cdr3_length: 11; v_call: TRBV6-4; d_call: .; cdr3_aa: ASSGANTGELF
j_call: TRBJ2-7; cdr3_length: 14; v_call: TRBV18; d_call: TRBD1; cdr3_aa: ASSPRPGQGVHEQY
j_call: TRBJ2-2; cdr3_length: 17; v_call: TRBV2; d_call: TRBD1; cdr3_aa: ASRADRGPTYGNTGELF
j_call: TRBJ2-1; cdr3_length: 13; v_call: TRBV9; d_call: TRBD2; cdr3_aa: ASSGVRGGYNEQF
j_call: TRBJ1-1; cdr3_length: 13; v_call: TRBV5-4; d_call: TRBD1; cdr3_aa: ASSNRQGGYTEAF
j_call: TRBJ2-3; cdr3_length: 13; v_call: TRBV9; d_call: TRBD2; cdr3_aa: ASSYFREGTDTQY
j_call: TRBJ1-2; cdr3_length: 13; v_call: TRBV4-2; d_call: .; cdr3_aa: ASSQPERGEYGYT
j_call: TRBJ2-2; cdr3_length: 13; v_call: TRBV19; d_call: TRBD1; cdr3_aa: ASRIGTGGTGELF
j_call: TRBJ2-2; cdr3_length: 11; v_call: TRBV30; d_call: .; cdr3_aa: AWSPGRTGELF
j_call: TRBJ2-7; cdr3_length: 16; v_call: TRBV15; d_call: TRBD2; cdr3_aa: ATSSANLVLAGSYEQY
j_call: TRBJ2-7; cdr3_length: 15; v_call: TRBV10-3; d_call: .; cdr3_aa: AISQGQDSLINYEQY
j_call: TRBJ2-2; cdr3_length: 14; v_call: TRBV9; d_call: TRBD2; cdr3_aa: ASSVSPTSGTGELF
j_call: TRBJ2-3; cdr3_length: 15; v_call: TRBV5-1; d_call: TRBD2; cdr3_aa: ASSPGLAGGTSHTQY
j_call: TRBJ2-1; cdr3_length: 9; v_call: TRBV2; d_call: .; cdr3_aa: ASSAKYEQF
j_call: TRBJ1-4; cdr3_length: 13; v_call: TRBV2; d_call: .; cdr3_aa: ASRFSGVTNEKLF
j_call: TRBJ2-1; cdr3_length: 15; v_call: TRBV5-1; d_call: TRBD2; cdr3_aa: ASSPYTGTRAHNEQF
j_call: TRBJ2-3; cdr3_length: 12; v_call: TRBV5-1; d_call: TRBD2; cdr3_aa: ASSLELAADTQY
j_call: TRBJ2-3; cdr3_length: 15; v_call: TRBV7-9; d_call: TRBD2; cdr3_aa: ASSFTTGLAPTDTQY
j_call: TRBJ2-7; cdr3_length: 13; v_call: TRBV6-5; d_call: TRBD2; cdr3_aa: ASSKGLAVSYEQY
j_call: TRBJ2-1; cdr3_length: 12; v_call: TRBV28; d_call: TRBD2; cdr3_aa: ASILAGGYNEQF
j_call: TRBJ2-7; cdr3_length: 14; v_call: TRBV18; d_call: TRBD1; cdr3_aa: ASSPRGRDRGYEQY
j_call: TRBJ1-2; cdr3_length: 12; v_call: TRBV10-3; d_call: TRBD1; cdr3_aa: AIRRDRVTSGYT
j_call: TRBJ1-5; cdr3_length: 11; v_call: TRBV25-1; d_call: .; cdr3_aa: ASSDRSNQPQH
j_call: TRBJ1-5; cdr3_length: 13; v_call: TRBV10-3; d_call: TRBD1; cdr3_aa: AISEGTGGQQPQH
j_call: TRBJ1-5; cdr3_length: 12; v_call: TRBV19; d_call: .; cdr3_aa: ASSIGGSNQPQH
j_call: TRBJ1-5; cdr3_length: 16; v_call: TRBV28; d_call: TRBD1; cdr3_aa: ASSFYPGQGGSNQPQH